The 20 T cell receptor beta chains listed next were all sequenced from one sample in a study of shared clonotypes between healthy human individuals. Naive CD8 cells were CD45RO-negative, positively selected for CCR7, excluding terminally differentiated effector memory CD45RA+ cells. Assay: immunoSEQ multiplex PCR; the TCRdb copy retains only in-frame clones and omits some. Of about 2.1 million clones in the sample, 93% are singletons; the top ten hold about 1.6%. What was sequenced was naive CD8+ T cells from PBMCs. The receptor set was obtained from a man between 18 and 29 years old in good health. Some clones in this sample may be carry-over from other donors' samples.

The chain couples TRBV29-1 to TRBJ1-1, with 12 bases fitting TRBD1. The CDR3 spans 16 residues. Germline CDR1 and CDR2: SQVTM and ANQGSEA. The V and J ends lost 6 bases and 7 bases, in that order; junction bases with no gene match: 15. Here the CDR3 DNA reads TGCAGCGTGCAACCCCCGGGGGACAGGGGGCTGCGTGAAGCTTTCTTT. This encodes CSVQPPGDRGLREAFF.

As regards this clone: Other DNA sequences in the same sample also yield this CDR3. V is TRBV27 and J is TRBJ2-2, with a tentative D call TRBD2 (6 bases). Looked up from germline, CDR1 is MNHEY and CDR2 is SMNVEV (reference sequence). Trimming shortened V by 3 bases and J by 6 bases, and 8 bases separated the two germline ends. The CDR3 is made up of 13 amino acids. The DNA for the CDR3 is TGTGCCAGCAGTTTGCGGGGCGCCGGGGAGCTGTTTTTT. It yields the protein CASSLRGAGELFF.

As regards this clone: Other DNA sequences in this sample translate to the same CDR3. The chain uses TRBV7-9 and TRBJ2-7; either TRBD1 or TRBD2 may supply D (5 bases each). The CDR3 consists of 13 residues. Trimming took off 4 bases at V and 2 bases at J, with 9 bases between the two ends. Per the germline V gene, CDR1 is SEHNR and CDR2 is FQNEAQ (reference sequence). The CDR3 loop is CASSSTGPYEQYF. The CDR3 DNA sequence: TGTGCCAGCAGCTCCACGGGGCCCTACGAGCAGTACTTC.

A word on this clone: At the DNA level, this CDR3 is encoded by other sequences in the same sample as well. This chain links TRBV4-1 with TRBJ2-7, with 8 bases lining up with TRBD1. The CDR3 loop spans 15 amino acids. The ends lost 1 base at V and 0 bases at J; junction bases unmatched: 2. The germline CDR1 and CDR2 sequences are MGHRA and YSYEKL. CDR3 nucleotide sequence: TGCGCCAGCAGCCAAGGACAGGGGAGCTCCTACGAGCAGTACTTC. This gives the protein CASSQGQGSSYEQYF.

The chain joins TRBV7-9 to TRBJ2-3; perhaps D is TRBD1 or TRBD2 (5 bases each). V was cut by 4 bases and J by 1 base, with 12 bases left in between. This CDR3 is built from 15 residues. Germline V gene sequence: CDR1 SEHNR, CDR2 FQNEAQ (reference sequence). The CDR3: CASSWGLGRTDTQYF. The CDR3 DNA sequence: TGTGCCAGCAGCTGGGGGTTAGGGCGCACAGATACGCAGTATTTT.

CDR3 sequence reads: CASSLTWGSNQPQHF. Here the CDR3 DNA reads TGTGCCAGCAGCCTCACCTGGGGTAGCAATCAGCCCCAGCATTTT. The gene calls are TRBV11-2 and TRBJ1-5; D remains unclear. Germline V CDR1 and CDR2: SGHAT, FQNNGV. The CDR3 spans 15 residues. Trimming removed 5 bases at V and 0 bases at J, with 11 bases between.

DNA of the CDR3: TGTGCCAGCAGCTTAGCGGGGGTCCAAGAGACCCAGTACTTC. Its translation: CASSLAGVQETQYF. The J gene is TRBJ2-5, the V gene TRBV7-8, with D possibly being TRBD1 or TRBD2 (5 bases each). This CDR3 region has 14 residues. Looked up from germline, CDR1 is SGHVS and CDR2 is FQNEAQ. Trimming left V 0 bases short and J 1 base short, with 6 bases between.

On this clone itself: Other nucleotide sequences from this sample produce the same CDR3. The chain couples TRBV7-2 to TRBJ1-2; TRBD1 might be the D (5 bases). Germline V gene data show CDR1 as SGHTA and CDR2 as FQGNSA. Trimming cost V 3 bases and J 0 bases, with 8 bases left between them. This CDR3 has 14 amino acids. The CDR3 DNA sequence: TGTGCCAGCAGCTTTGGGACTGCTAACTATGGCTACACCTTC. Protein: CASSFGTANYGYTF.

DNA for the CDR3: TGTGCCAGTAGTCATGTGAACACTGAAGCTTTCTTT. It encodes CASSHVNTEAFF. V usage is TRBV19 and J usage is TRBJ1-1; D gene unclear. Per the germline V gene, CDR1 is LNHDA and CDR2 is SQIVND (reference sequence). The length of the CDR3 is 12 residues. The V end lost 5 bases, the J end lost 0 bases, and 4 bases lay between the germline ends.

Points on this clone: Other DNA sequences of this sample code for an identical CDR3. The rearrangement uses TRBV15 and TRBJ2-3, with D uncertain. Per the germline V gene, CDR1 is LNHNV and CDR2 is YYDKDF (reference sequence). The CDR3 consists of 13 residues. Trimming took off 1 base at V and 6 bases at J, with 8 bases between the two ends. CDR3 residues: CATSRVVPDTQYF. The CDR3 region has the DNA TGTGCCACCAGCAGAGTCGTCCCGGATACGCAGTATTTT.

CDR3 nucleotides: TGTGCCAGCAGGGCGGTTCAAGGTACCACTGAAGCTTTCTTT. Encoded protein: CASRAVQGTTEAFF. The chain employs TRBV6-1 and TRBJ1-1; D not resolved. The CDR3 loop spans 14 amino acids. Deletions cut 6 bases from V and 4 bases from J, with 15 bases between. Germline assignment: CDR1 MNHNS and CDR2 SASEGT.

V usage is TRBV15 and J usage is TRBJ2-1, with 14 bases matching TRBD2. The V segment lost 5 bases and the J segment 5 bases; nucleotides outside the gene matches: 2. The CDR3 runs 15 residues. Germline V gene data show CDR1 as LNHNV and CDR2 as YYDKDF (reference sequence). In DNA, the CDR3 is TGTGCCACCAGCCGACTAGCGGGAGGGGACAATGAGCAGTTCTTC. Encoded protein: CATSRLAGGDNEQFF.

This chain joins TRBV4-3 and TRBJ2-7, with D perhaps matching TRBD2 (5 bases). The CDR3 totals 12 residues. Germline CDR1 reads LGHNA; CDR2 reads YSLEER. V was shortened by 3 bases and J by 5 bases, with 8 bases between the two germline ends. This CDR3 is CASSHSGNEQYF. The CDR3 nucleotides are TGCGCCAGCAGCCATTCGGGAAACGAGCAGTACTTC.

The genes are TRBV6-5 and TRBJ1-2; D is undetermined. Per germline, CDR1 MNHEY and CDR2 SVGAGI. The CDR3 has 13 residues. V lost 2 bases and J lost 8, with 12 bases in between. The CDR3 DNA reads TGTGCCAGCAGTTACCTTCCCGGGTCAGGCTACACCTTC. It encodes CASSYLPGSGYTF.

The CDR3 sequence: CASSSDRGRSETQYF. The CDR3 DNA reads as TGTGCCAGCAGCTCGGACAGGGGGCGATCAGAGACCCAGTACTTC. The chain carries TRBV13 and TRBJ2-5, with 11 positions matching TRBD1. Germline loops: CDR1 PRHDT, CDR2 FYEKMQ (reference sequence). The CDR3 is made up of 15 amino acids. V was clipped by 4 bases and J by 4 bases; unmatched bases: 5.

The chain combines TRBV7-9 with TRBJ2-7; 12 bases fit TRBD2. V was pared by 5 bases and J by 4 bases, with 6 bases of the junction left unmatched. The CDR3 has 15 residues. Germline-derived CDR1 and CDR2 are SEHNR and FQNEAQ (reference sequence). The CDR3 DNA is TGTGCCAGCAGCCCTAGCGGGAGGGCCCCATACGAGCAGTACTTC. Amino acid sequence: CASSPSGRAPYEQYF. Filled out from reference TRBV7-9 and TRBJ2-7, the complete variable domain reads DTGVSQNPRHKITKRGQNVTFRCDPISEHNRLYWYRQTLGQGPEFLTYFQNEAQLEKSRLLSDRFSAERPKGSFSTLEIQRTEQGDSAMYLCASSPSGRAPYEQYFGPGTRLTVT.

The chain is built from TRBV19 and TRBJ1-1; D gene ambiguous. The ends were cut back, 5 bases at V and 1 base at J, with 26 bases in the middle. CDR3 length: 19 residues. Germline loops: CDR1 LNHDA, CDR2 SQIVND (reference sequence). The CDR3 sequence: CASSDFPFGQMRRNTEAFF. CDR3 DNA: TGTGCCAGTAGTGATTTCCCTTTCGGGCAGATGAGGAGGAACACTGAAGCTTTCTTT.

V and J are TRBV19 and TRBJ1-1; 10 nucleotides line up with TRBD1. Looked up from germline, CDR1 is LNHDA and CDR2 is SQIVND (reference sequence). With V trimmed by 11 bases and J by 1 base, 10 bases remained unmatched. There are 15 residues in the CDR3. The CDR3 loop reads CAGDRGWVRNTEAFF. The CDR3 coding sequence is TGTGCCGGGGACAGGGGATGGGTCAGGAACACTGAAGCTTTCTTT.

This chain connects TRBV5-1 to TRBJ2-2; D is perhaps TRBD1 (6 bases). V was pared by 3 bases and J by 1 base, with 7 bases between. The CDR3 is 14 amino acids. The germline V gene has CDR1 SGHRS and CDR2 YFSETQ. In DNA, the CDR3 is TGCGCCAGCAGCTCGGACAGGAACACCGGGGAGCTGTTTTTT. Translated, it gives CASSSDRNTGELFF.

V is TRBV13 and J is TRBJ1-2; 7 bases line up with TRBD1. Looked up from germline, CDR1 is PRHDT and CDR2 is FYEKMQ (reference sequence). The CDR3 covers 15 residues. The junction had 10 bases not matched to a gene; V was cut back by 5 bases and J by 4 bases. As DNA, the CDR3 is TGTGCCAGCAGCCCCTACAGGGGATGGGCCTATGGCTACACCTTC. Translating gives CASSPYRGWAYGYTF.